This TCR beta chain was identified during a study of T cell repertoires in cytomegalovirus infection. About the research overall: In the study, CMV epitopes included recently identified HLA-C-restricted and well-studied HLA-B-restricted ones. Signatures in public TCR beta sequences pointed to both CMV infection and matching HLA type. Whole-study findings and limits: Clonotype analysis showed dominance of the ex vivo response by HLA-C-restricted CMV-specific TCR beta clonotypes. Adding up the frequency of public TCR beta families identified people who carried CMV plus the relevant HLA.

As concerns this clonotype: Antigen specificity is unknown.

TCRdb recomputed calls from the reads with MiXCR, one row per CDR3 protein. The repertoire consists of 640,000 or so distinct CDR3 sequences, with approximately 33% occurring once and the leading ten covering 18%. V lost 6 bases and J lost 1; bases outside the gene matches: 9. Per the germline V gene, CDR1 is MNHEY and CDR2 is SVGEGT. There are 16 residues in the CDR3. This specimen was cultured PBMCs, taken from culture after CMV antigen stimulation. The origin of this receptor is a human donor in good health (CMV status not recorded). Some clones in this sample may be carry-over from other donors' samples. The V gene is TRBV6-2 or TRBV6-3, the J gene TRBJ2-7, with 10 bases fitting TRBD2. In nucleotides, the CDR3 is TGTGCCAGCAGAGTCGGACTAGCGGTACTATCCTACGAGCAGTACTTC. Translation gives CASRVGLAVLSYEQYF.